Sequencing of this T cell receptor (beta chain) was carried out in a study of blood T cell repertoires in COVID-19. Study information: Sites in the United States, Italy and Spain provided acute and convalescent COVID-19 samples. From T cells, B-cell-depleted T cells, or PBMCs came the material, which was cDNA or gDNA.

The CDR3 length is 19 residues. CDR1 is MDHEN and CDR2 is SYDVKM in the germline V gene. With 2 bases clipped from V and 2 bases from J, the junction kept 13 bases outside the gene matches. TCRdb's copy holds only in-frame clones and misses some; the assay was immunoSEQ multiplex PCR. The sample includes over 150,000 clones, around 74% seen only once; the top ten take around 2.8%. This clonotype originated in a man aged 65 to 85 with acute or convalescent COVID-19. This rearrangement joins TRBV28 to TRBJ2-7, with 12 bases matching TRBD2. The sample was peripheral blood. The CDR3 here is CASSLDLAGGPLITYEQYF. For the CDR3, the DNA is TGTGCCAGCAGTTTAGATCTAGCGGGAGGGCCCTTAATAACCTACGAGCAGTACTTC.